This TCR beta chain is drawn from a study of blood T cell repertoires in COVID-19. In the study overall: Acute and convalescent COVID-19 specimens originated in the United States, Italy and Spain. In each case, the material was cDNA or gDNA derived from T cells, B-cell-depleted T cells, or PBMCs.

Recruitment covered 25 or so US areas and drew participants whose ages spanned roughly 18 to 100 years. Each exposed participant met a COVID-19 case in the 2 weeks preceding study entry. This CDR3 comprises 17 residues. J gave up 2 bases and V 5 bases, and 5 bases lay outside the gene matches. CDR1 SEHNR and CDR2 FQNEAQ come from the germline V gene (reference sequence). TCRdb's table, derived via immunoSEQ multiplex PCR, lists solely in-frame clones and lacks some. Among fewer than 250,000 clones listed, 75% to 90% were seen once. The sequence was obtained from a middle-aged man who had been exposed to COVID-19. J is TRBJ2-6 and V is TRBV7-9; 11 nucleotides align to TRBD1. The source material was PBMCs or T cells enriched from blood (not recorded which). The CDR3 DNA is TGTGCCAGCAGCAAGGGACAGGGGGTCCCTGGGGCCAACGTCCTGACTTTC. This translates into CASSKGQGVPGANVLTF.